This TCR beta chain emerged from a study of OX40 agonist ivuxolimab in advanced cancers. Study in general: Three patients showed partial responses: one hepatocellular carcinoma and two cutaneous melanoma cases.

With regard to this clone: Its specificity is not known.

Here immunoSEQ multiplex PCR was the method, and the copy in TCRdb shows in-frame clones only, minus some. This repertoire shows 30,000 to 45,000 clones, approximately 79% found once; its top ten account for under 2%. Study-level findings and limits: The investigators did not determine what antigen specificity the expanded peripheral T cells had.

This receptor was taken from an adult with an advanced solid tumor such as melanoma, head and neck, liver or kidney cancer. This material consisted of CD4+ or CD8+ T cells sorted from blood, taken in a trial of the OX40 agonist ivuxolimab.

The CDR3 loop is CSVEIGDIQYF. CDR3 nucleotides: TGCAGCGTTGAAATAGGGGACATTCAGTACTTC. The chain is built from TRBV29-1 and TRBJ2-4; maybe TRBD1 (5 bases). With 2 bases removed from V and 8 bases from J, the gap between germline ends came to 7 bases. The CDR3 has 11 amino acids. The germline V gene encodes CDR1 SQVTM and CDR2 ANQGSEA.